These 32 T cell receptor beta chains originate from one sample sequenced in a study of blood T cell repertoires in COVID-19. Generated by immunoSEQ multiplex PCR, the TCRdb table keeps only in-frame clones and is missing some. The table has hundreds of thousands of clones, approximately 78% seen once. Sequencing input: PBMCs or T cells enriched from blood (not recorded which). These receptors came from a man aged 35-49 years who had been exposed to COVID-19.

The chain joins TRBV25-1 to TRBJ1-1, with a possible D match to TRBD1 (6 bases). Germline CDR1 reads MGHDK; CDR2 reads SYGVNS. There are 13 residues in the CDR3. Trimming pared 6 bases from V and 6 bases from J, leaving 14 bases between. CDR3: CASRPQGIAEAFF. Here the CDR3 DNA reads TGTGCCAGCAGACCGCAGGGGATCGCTGAAGCTTTCTTT.

The V and J genes are TRBV29-1 and TRBJ2-4; D possibly corresponds to TRBD1 (5 bases). V gave up 2 bases and J gave up 6 bases, with 11 bases separating them. Germline CDR1 and CDR2: SQVTM and ANQGSEA. This CDR3 spans 13 amino acids. The CDR3 region has the DNA TGCAGCGTTGAACGTCCGCAGGGAAACATTCAGTACTTC. Encoded protein: CSVERPQGNIQYF.

V gene TRBV4-2 combines with J gene TRBJ2-7; TRBD2 agrees at 11 bases. The CDR3 sequence is 16 residues long. Per the germline V gene, CDR1 is LGHNA and CDR2 is YNFKEQ. V was clipped by 0 bases and J by 5 bases; unmatched bases: 6. CDR3 region: CASSQDLTSGSHEQYF. CDR3 bases: TGTGCCAGCAGCCAAGATTTAACTAGCGGGAGCCACGAGCAGTACTTC.

This clone has just one count. The chain uses TRBV4-2 and TRBJ2-1; possible D gene TRBD2, 6 bases. The V gene lost 2 bases and the J gene lost 8 bases, with 16 bases spanning the gap. The CDR3 contains 15 residues. Per the germline V gene, CDR1 is LGHNA and CDR2 is YNFKEQ. This chain's CDR3 is CASSQLGPGGDEQFF. The CDR3 DNA reads as TGTGCCAGCAGCCAACTCGGACCCGGAGGGGATGAGCAGTTCTTC.

The CDR3 DNA is TGCAGTGCTCTTTCTTACGAGCAGTACTTC. Protein sequence: CSALSYEQYF. The V and J genes are TRBV20-1 and TRBJ2-7; D gene uncertain. Germline CDR1 reads DFQATT; CDR2 reads SNEGSKA (reference sequence). V gave up 5 bases and J gave up 4 bases, with 6 bases separating them. There are 10 residues in the CDR3.

The J gene is TRBJ1-5, the V gene TRBV19; no reliable D call. The V end was cut by 8 bases, the J end by 9 bases, with 14 bases between. The CDR3 runs to 12 residues. Germline CDR1 is LNHDA and CDR2 is SQIVND (reference sequence). The CDR3 coding sequence is TGTGCCAGTGGACTCCATCAGAGGCCCCAGCATTTT. Translation: CASGLHQRPQHF. Using reference TRBV19 and TRBJ1-5 for the parts outside the CDR3, the full variable domain is DGGITQSPKYLFRKEGQNVTLSCEQNLNHDAMYWYRQDPGQGLRLIYYSQIVNDFQKGDIAEGYSVSREKKESFPLTVTSAQKNPTAFYLCASGLHQRPQHFGDGTRLSIL.

The genes are TRBV7-9 and TRBJ1-1, with 9 bases fitting TRBD1. Germline V lookup: CDR1 SEHNR, CDR2 FQNEAQ (reference sequence). The CDR3 runs 16 residues. The V and J ends lost 1 base and 5 bases, in that order; junction bases with no gene match: 8. CDR3 amino acids: CASSLGDRAGFTEAFF. CDR3 DNA sequence: TGTGCCAGCAGCTTAGGGGACAGGGCCGGGTTTACTGAAGCTTTCTTT.

This chain connects TRBV6-5 to TRBJ1-2; D may be TRBD1 (5 bases). Germline V gives CDR1 MNHEY, CDR2 SVGAGI. V was shortened by 3 bases and J by 8 bases, with 19 bases between the two germline ends. This CDR3 comprises 15 residues. CDR3 in DNA: TGTGCCAGCAGTTATTATCAGGGAGGATTGAAAGGCTACACCTTC. Translating it yields CASSYYQGGLKGYTF.

This clone appeared a single time. The chain links TRBV19 to TRBJ1-6, with 8 bases matching TRBD1. After removal of 4 bases from V and 14 bases from J, the junction contained 13 bases not matched to a gene. Germline V gene data show CDR1 as LNHDA and CDR2 as SQIVND (reference sequence). The CDR3 consists of 15 residues. CDR3 residues: CASSTIDGQGRALHF. Here the CDR3 DNA reads TGTGCCAGTAGTACCATCGACGGACAGGGCCGTGCCCTCCACTTT.

This clone was detected only once. V is TRBV7-9 and J is TRBJ1-1, with 8 bases lining up with TRBD1. V shed 4 bases, J shed 1 base, and the junction held 2 bases outside the gene matches. This CDR3 spans 14 amino acids. CDR1 and CDR2 (germline): SEHNR, FQNEAQ (reference sequence). CDR3 amino acids: CASSWGTGNTEAFF. The CDR3 DNA sequence: TGTGCCAGCAGCTGGGGGACAGGGAACACTGAAGCTTTCTTT. Variable domain in full (rest from reference TRBV7-9 and TRBJ1-1): DTGVSQNPRHKITKRGQNVTFRCDPISEHNRLYWYRQTLGQGPEFLTYFQNEAQLEKSRLLSDRFSAERPKGSFSTLEIQRTEQGDSAMYLCASSWGTGNTEAFFGQGTRLTVV.

CDR3 residues: CASKRGQGRNQPQHF. The CDR3 DNA sequence: TGTGCCAGCAAACGAGGACAGGGGCGCAATCAGCCCCAGCATTTT. V is TRBV27 and J is TRBJ1-5; 9 nucleotides match TRBD1. Germline assignment: CDR1 MNHEY and CDR2 SMNVEV (reference sequence). The J segment lost 2 bases and the V segment lost 7 bases, leaving 6 bases of the junction unmatched. This CDR3 has 15 amino acids.

The rearrangement links TRBV3-1 (or the pseudogene TRBV3-2) to TRBJ1-5, with 8 bases that match TRBD1. V was pared by 2 bases and J by 0 bases, with 3 bases of the junction left unmatched. The germline gives CDR1 LGHDT, CDR2 YNNKEL (reference sequence). The CDR3 spans 16 residues. CDR3 sequence reads: CASSQTGTGSNQPQHF. The CDR3 DNA is TGTGCCAGCAGCCAAACTGGGACAGGTAGCAATCAGCCCCAGCATTTT.

V usage is TRBV3-1 (or the pseudogene TRBV3-2) and J usage is TRBJ2-7; 8 bases agree with TRBD1. CDR1 and CDR2 (germline): LGHDT, YNNKEL (reference sequence). This CDR3 has 14 residues. The V and J ends lost 3 bases and 6 bases, in that order; junction bases with no gene match: 7. This CDR3 is CASSHGTTGAEQYF. Written as DNA, the CDR3 is TGTGCCAGCAGCCACGGGACGACAGGGGCCGAGCAGTACTTC.

V and J are TRBV2 and TRBJ2-3, with D possibly matching TRBD1 (6 bases). Trimming took 6 bases from V and 13 from J, leaving 20 bases between them. The V gene's germline CDR1 is SNHLY and CDR2 FYNNEI. The CDR3 runs 13 residues. The CDR3 DNA sequence: TGTGCCAGCAGCACCCTAGGGGGAATCGTCAAGTATTTT. Translated, it gives CASSTLGGIVKYF.

CDR3 bases: TGCGCCAGCAGTGAGCCGGGACAGGAGAGACACGAGCAGTACTTC. It is translated as CASSEPGQERHEQYF. This chain joins TRBV10-2 and TRBJ2-7; 8 bases align to TRBD1. Germline V gene sequence: CDR1 WSHSY, CDR2 SAAADI. V shed 2 bases and J 5 bases; nucleotides not matched to a gene: 8. The CDR3 is 15 residues long.

This chain connects TRBV30 to TRBJ2-7, with TRBD1 matching over 8 bases. Germline lookup yields CDR1 GTSNPN and CDR2 SVGIG (reference sequence). The CDR3 sequence is 12 residues long. J was trimmed by 4 bases and V by 5 bases; bases with no gene match: 4. The CDR3 loop is CAWGDRNYEQYF. The CDR3 DNA reads TGTGCCTGGGGGGACAGGAATTACGAGCAGTACTTC.

The CDR3 protein is CASSFEDQPQHF. CDR3 nucleotide sequence: TGTGCCAGCAGCTTCGAGGATCAGCCCCAGCATTTT. The chain has TRBV5-8 and TRBJ1-5, with unresolved D. This CDR3 region has 12 residues. V lost 2 bases, J lost 5 bases, and 5 bases lay in between. Germline V CDR1 and CDR2: SGHTS, YDEGEE. Complete variable domain (other parts from reference TRBV5-8 and TRBJ1-5): EAGVTQSPTHLIKTRGQQATLRCSPISGHTSVYWYQQALGLGLQFLLWYDEGEERNRGNFPPRFSGRQFPNYSSELNVNALELEDSALYLCASSFEDQPQHFGDGTRLSIL.

A single count supports this clone. This chain joins TRBV5-1 and TRBJ2-6; D may be TRBD2 (6 bases). V gave up 3 bases and J gave up 1 base, with 17 bases separating them. Germline V lookup: CDR1 SGHRS, CDR2 YFSETQ. The CDR3 length is 18 residues. The CDR3 DNA is TGCGCCAGCAGCTCGGGACTGGCCAGGACTTCTGGGGCCAACGTCCTGACTTTC. Protein: CASSSGLARTSGANVLTF.

V is TRBV11-3 and J is TRBJ2-3, with 10 nucleotides matching TRBD2. Per germline, CDR1 SGHNT and CDR2 YENEEA. Germline trimming cut 6 bases from V and 6 bases from J; bases unmatched to any gene: 3. CDR3 size: 13 residues. The CDR3 is CASSLAGEDTQYF. DNA for the CDR3: TGTGCCAGCAGTCTAGCGGGAGAGGATACGCAGTATTTT. The whole variable domain, remainder taken from reference TRBV11-3 and TRBJ2-3, is EAGVVQSPRYKIIEKKQPVAFWCNPISGHNTLYWYLQNLGQGPELLIRYENEEAVDDSQLPKDRFSAERLKGVDSTLKIQPAELGDSAVYLCASSLAGEDTQYFGPGTRLTVL.

CDR3: CSASRTSGYNEQFF. Written as DNA, the CDR3 is TGCAGTGCTAGTCGGACTAGCGGCTACAATGAGCAGTTCTTC. The genes are TRBV20-1 and TRBJ2-1, with TRBD2 identical over 10 bases. V was pared by 3 bases and J by 3 bases, with 2 bases of the junction left unmatched. The V gene's germline CDR1 is DFQATT and CDR2 SNEGSKA (reference sequence). The CDR3 contains 14 residues.

This chain uses TRBV9 with TRBJ2-1; possible D gene TRBD2, 6 bases. Germline V gene lookup returns CDR1 SGDLS and CDR2 YYNGEE. V shed 0 bases and J shed 1 base, with 14 bases lying between them. The CDR3 is made up of 17 amino acids. The CDR3 reads CASSVASKAGSYNEQFF. The CDR3 DNA follows: TGTGCCAGCAGCGTAGCTTCGAAAGCGGGTTCCTACAATGAGCAGTTCTTC.

For the CDR3, the DNA is TGTGCCCTGGAGTGGAGGTCGTCGGTGACCCAGTACTTC. It yields the protein CALEWRSSVTQYF. This rearrangement joins TRBV30 to TRBJ2-5; tentative D call: TRBD2 (5 bases). This CDR3 is built from 13 residues. Germline V lookup: CDR1 GTSNPN, CDR2 SVGIG (reference sequence). Trimming stripped 8 bases from V and 7 bases from J, with 20 bases between.

This clone appeared a few times. The chain joins TRBV30 to TRBJ2-7; no definite D call. CDR3 length: 13 residues. The germline gives CDR1 GTSNPN, CDR2 SVGIG (reference sequence). V was trimmed by 5 bases and J by 0 bases, leaving 11 bases between them. CDR3 in amino acids: CAWDSGSSYEQYF. The CDR3 region has the DNA TGTGCCTGGGATTCGGGTAGCTCCTACGAGCAGTACTTC.

The rearrangement links TRBV19 to TRBJ2-7; D is unclear. Trimming took 9 bases from V and 0 from J, leaving 12 bases between them. The CDR3 extends over 13 amino acids. Germline-derived CDR1 and CDR2 are LNHDA and SQIVND (reference sequence). The DNA of the CDR3 is TGTGCCAGCCTAAGCTCAAGCTCCTACGAGCAGTACTTC. Its protein product is CASLSSSSYEQYF. The entire variable domain, with the rest obtained from reference TRBV19 and TRBJ2-7, is as follows: DGGITQSPKYLFRKEGQNVTLSCEQNLNHDAMYWYRQDPGQGLRLIYYSQIVNDFQKGDIAEGYSVSREKKESFPLTVTSAQKNPTAFYLCASLSSSSYEQYFGPGTRLTVT.

The gene calls are TRBV6-4 and TRBJ1-1; TRBD1 is a possible D gene (6 bases). Trimming took 6 bases from V and 0 from J, leaving 11 bases between them. CDR1 and CDR2 from the germline V gene are MRHNA and SNTAGT. The CDR3 spans 14 residues. The CDR3 nucleotides read TGTGCCAGCAGAGTGACAGGAGTGAACACTGAAGCTTTCTTT. Amino acid sequence: CASRVTGVNTEAFF.

On this clone: Given a much more abundant clone one base away, this may be a read error. This specimen includes other DNA sequences encoding the same CDR3. The chain couples TRBV6-5 to TRBJ2-7; 13 bases agree with TRBD2. The trim removed 5 bases at V and 3 bases at J, leaving 1 base unmatched. CDR1 and CDR2 from the germline V gene are MNHEY and SVGAGI. The CDR3 is 14 residues long. CDR3 sequence: CASSRTSGSYEQYF. CDR3 nucleotide sequence: TGTGCCAGCAGTCGGACTAGCGGGAGCTACGAGCAGTACTTC.

The CDR3 is CASSQERLVYEQFF. The DNA for the CDR3 is TGTGCCAGCAGCCAAGAGCGGCTAGTTTATGAGCAGTTCTTC. The gene calls are TRBV4-2 and TRBJ2-1; D gene unclear. The germline CDR1 and CDR2 sequences are LGHNA and YNFKEQ. This CDR3 is built from 14 residues. V was shortened by 0 bases and J by 8 bases, with 11 bases between the two germline ends.

J is TRBJ2-2 and V is TRBV7-9, with 10 bases matching TRBD2. The CDR3 length is 15 residues. Germline V CDR1 and CDR2: SEHNR, FQNEAQ (reference sequence). V lost 6 bases and J lost 4; bases outside the gene matches: 5. In DNA, the CDR3 is TGTGCCAGCAGGTCGGGACTAGCGACCACCGGGGAGCTGTTTTTT. Translated, it gives CASRSGLATTGELFF.

Of note for this clone: At one of its ends the junction is not consistent with the germline gene, which may arise from a read error. The V call is TRBV20-1, the J call TRBJ2-5; a weak D match, TRBD1 (6 bases). CDR3 length equals 10 residues. CDR1 DFQATT and CDR2 SNEGSKA come from the germline V gene (reference sequence). The CDR3: CSAVRDIGHF. The DNA for the CDR3 is TGCAGTGCTGTTCGGGACATTGGGCACTTC.

This clone turned up a few times. The V gene is TRBV6-5, the J gene TRBJ1-2, with 7 bases matching TRBD1. Germline CDR1 MNHEY, CDR2 SVGAGI. The CDR3 spans 13 residues. With V trimmed by 2 bases and J by 6 bases, 3 bases remained unmatched. CDR3 DNA sequence: TGTGCCAGCAGTTACCCCGGGACAGATGGCTACACCTTC. Its protein is CASSYPGTDGYTF.

The chain carries TRBV29-1 and TRBJ2-1; 7 bases match TRBD1. CDR3 length: 14 residues. After removal of 6 bases from V and 7 bases from J, the junction contained 12 bases not matched to a gene. Germline V CDR1 and CDR2: SQVTM, ANQGSEA. CDR3 in DNA: TGCAGCGTGACAGGGTTTCGAAGTTTAAATGAGCAGTTCTTC. It translates to CSVTGFRSLNEQFF.

The V and J genes are TRBV18 and TRBJ2-7, with D perhaps TRBD1 (5 bases). CDR3 length: 13 amino acids. Trimming took off 3 bases at V and 2 bases at J, with 8 bases between the two ends. The germline gives CDR1 KGHSH, CDR2 LQKENI. CDR3 sequence reads: CASSPTEPYEQYF. For the CDR3, the DNA is TGTGCCAGCTCACCGACAGAACCCTACGAGCAGTACTTC.